This TCR beta chain came from a study of molecular identifiers for immune sequencing clone quantification. This clonotype has at least ten counts. Trimming took 2 bases from V and 2 from J, leaving 9 bases between them. Germline CDR1 and CDR2: SQVTM and ANQGSEA. CDR3 length: 14 residues. TCRdb called the PCR reads again in MiXCR, with one record for every CDR3 protein. The table records more than 550,000 distinct CDR3 sequences, about 25% of them present only once. This chain connects TRBV29-1 to TRBJ2-2, with a possible D match to TRBD2 (7 bases). Sequencing input: naive CD8+ T cells from blood, with Jurkat cell RNA spiked in. This sample's subset: FACS-sorted CD8+CD4-CCR7+CD45RA+ naive T cells. The TCR sequence derives from a human donor in good health. Some libraries in this study had Jurkat cell RNA spiked in. CDR3 residues: CSVERGANTGELFF. CDR3 sequence (DNA): TGCAGCGTTGAACGGGGGGCCAACACCGGGGAGCTGTTTTTT.